The entry that follows covers one T cell receptor (beta chain) sequence. MiXCR, run by TCRdb on the 5' RACE reads, gives a single entry per CDR3 protein. Here the sample spans about 1.7 million distinct CDR3 sequences, roughly a third being singletons. The CDR3 runs to 15 residues. Germline V gives CDR1 MNHEY, CDR2 SVGAGI. The V segment lost 2 bases and the J segment 9 bases; nucleotides outside the gene matches: 4. The sample is drawn from a study of identical twins. The chain joins TRBV6-5 to TRBJ1-6; 10 nucleotides match TRBD1. Sequencing was carried out using cord blood. The TCR originated in a newborn girl in good health. The CDR3 region is CASSYLDRGGSPLHF. The DNA of the CDR3 is TGTGCCAGCAGTTACCTGGACAGGGGGGGTTCACCCCTCCACTTT.